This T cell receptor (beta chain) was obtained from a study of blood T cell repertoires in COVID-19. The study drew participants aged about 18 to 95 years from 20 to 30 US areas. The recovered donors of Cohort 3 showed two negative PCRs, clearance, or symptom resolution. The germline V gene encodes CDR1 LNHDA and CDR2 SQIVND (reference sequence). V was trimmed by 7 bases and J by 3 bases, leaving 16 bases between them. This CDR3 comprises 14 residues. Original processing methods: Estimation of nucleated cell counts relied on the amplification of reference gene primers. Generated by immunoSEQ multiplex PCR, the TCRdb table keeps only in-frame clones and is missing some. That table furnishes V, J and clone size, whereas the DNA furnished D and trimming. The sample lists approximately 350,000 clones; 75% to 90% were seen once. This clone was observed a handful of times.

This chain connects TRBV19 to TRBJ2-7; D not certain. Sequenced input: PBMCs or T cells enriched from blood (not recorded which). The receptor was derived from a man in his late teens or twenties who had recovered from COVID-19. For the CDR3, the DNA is TGTGCCAGTACCGCGAGTATAACCGGCTACGAGCAGTACTTC. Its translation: CASTASITGYEQYF.